A selection of T cell receptor beta chains follows, all from one sample in a study of blood T cell repertoires in COVID-19. The table came from immunoSEQ multiplex PCR; TCRdb's copy has only in-frame clones and leaves some out. The profile shows 50,000 or so clones, approximately 91% of them singletons. The sequenced sample consisted of peripheral blood. These receptors all come from a woman aged 80 or over with acute or convalescent COVID-19. The CDR3 runs from the conserved cysteine through the conserved F or W. A D gene is named only where the DNA matches it firmly. Size is stated for part of the rows, as once, few or many counts, or as a class when the clone is expanded.

J: TRBJ2-2
D: NA
V: TRBV27
size: NA
CDR3: CASRQGEAGELFF
DNA: TGTGCCAGCAGGCAAGGGGAGGCCGGGGAGCTGTTTTTT

J: TRBJ2-7
D: NA
V: TRBV30
size: NA
CDR3: CAWSVLGGAEQYF
DNA: TGTGCCTGGAGTGTATTAGGGGGGGCCGAGCAGTACTTC

J: TRBJ2-5
D: NA
V: TRBV7-2
size: once
CDR3: CASSLQGLQETQYF
DNA: TGTGCCAGCAGCTTGCAGGGCCTCCAAGAGACCCAGTACTTC

J: TRBJ2-5
D: TRBD2
V: TRBV7-8
size: NA
CDR3: CASSPRTSGRGETQYF
DNA: TGTGCCAGCAGCCCCCGGACTAGCGGGAGGGGAGAGACCCAGTACTTC

J: TRBJ1-1
D: NA
V: TRBV2
size: NA
CDR3: CASSVNEGTEAFF
DNA: TGTGCCAGCTCGGTAAACGAGGGCACTGAAGCTTTCTTT

J: TRBJ2-2
D: TRBD1
V: TRBV7-9
size: once
CDR3: CASRGTGLNTGELFF
DNA: TGTGCCAGCAGGGGGACAGGGTTGAACACCGGGGAGCTGTTTTTT

J: TRBJ2-1
D: TRBD1
V: TRBV29-1
size: NA
CDR3: CSVDSPGQGPYNEQFF
DNA: TGCAGCGTTGATTCCCCGGGACAGGGGCCCTACAATGAGCAGTTCTTC

J: TRBJ2-7
D: NA
V: TRBV29-1
size: NA
CDR3: CSVGDSSYEQYF
DNA: TGCAGCGTTGGTGACAGTTCCTACGAGCAGTACTTC

J: TRBJ2-7
D: TRBD2
V: TRBV10-3
size: NA
CDR3: CAISGRLAGSSYEQYF
DNA: TGTGCCATCAGTGGGAGACTAGCGGGAAGCTCCTACGAGCAGTACTTC

J: TRBJ2-7
D: NA
V: TRBV18
size: NA
CDR3: CASSGLGEPYEQYF
DNA: TGTGCCAGTTCCGGCCTGGGAGAACCCTACGAGCAGTACTTC

J: TRBJ2-2
D: TRBD2
V: TRBV19
size: NA
CDR3: CASSRGLGRTGAGELFF
DNA: TGTGCCAGTAGTAGGGGACTAGGTCGAACAGGCGCCGGGGAGCTGTTTTTT

J: TRBJ1-3
D: TRBD1
V: TRBV4-1
size: NA
CDR3: CASSQDRGQGGAGNTIYF
DNA: TGCGCCAGCAGCCAAGATCGCGGACAGGGAGGCGCTGGAAACACCATATATTTT

J: TRBJ2-5
D: TRBD2
V: TRBV10-2
size: NA
CDR3: CASSLAGGGETQYF
DNA: TGCGCCAGCAGTTTAGCGGGAGGTGGAGAGACCCAGTACTTC

J: TRBJ2-7
D: NA
V: TRBV7-9
size: NA
CDR3: CASSRDTFFYEQYF
DNA: TGTGCCAGCAGCCGGGACACTTTCTTCTACGAGCAGTACTTC

J: TRBJ1-3
D: NA
V: TRBV7-4
size: NA
CDR3: CASSLERQESGNTIYF
DNA: TGTGCCAGCAGCTTAGAAAGACAGGAGTCGGGAAACACCATATATTTT

J: TRBJ2-7
D: NA
V: TRBV14
size: NA
CDR3: CASSQRGLTYEQYF
DNA: TGTGCCAGCAGCCAGCGAGGGCTTACCTACGAGCAGTACTTC

J: TRBJ1-6
D: NA
V: TRBV27
size: NA
CDR3: CASRVGGGQTNSPLHF
DNA: TGTGCCAGCAGAGTTGGGGGGGGACAAACTAATTCACCCCTCCACTTT

J: TRBJ1-4
D: TRBD1
V: TRBV27
size: NA
CDR3: CASRGQGASYIEKLFF
DNA: TGTGCCAGCCGAGGACAGGGGGCGAGTTATATTGAAAAACTGTTTTTT

J: TRBJ2-3
D: TRBD2
V: TRBV24-1
size: NA
CDR3: CATSGGTSGGTTDTQYF
DNA: TGTGCCACCAGTGGTGGGACTAGCGGAGGGACCACAGATACGCAGTATTTT

J: TRBJ2-7
D: NA
V: TRBV7-3
size: once
CDR3: CASGFRRDTEQYF
DNA: TGTGCCAGCGGGTTTCGGCGGGATACCGAGCAGTACTTC

J: TRBJ2-3
D: TRBD2
V: TRBV20-1
size: few
CDR3: CSASGPAGGATDTQYF
DNA: TGCAGTGCTAGTGGACCAGCGGGAGGTGCGACAGATACGCAGTATTTT

J: TRBJ2-3
D: TRBD2
V: TRBV7-3
size: NA
CDR3: CASSRTRTDTQYF
DNA: TGTGCCAGCAGCCGGACTAGGACAGATACGCAGTATTTT

J: TRBJ2-7
D: TRBD2
V: TRBV3-1/TRBV3-2
size: NA
CDR3: CASSRGSGRAYEQYF
DNA: TGTGCCAGCAGCCGAGGTAGCGGGAGAGCGTACGAGCAGTACTTC

J: TRBJ1-4
D: TRBD1
V: TRBV4-3
size: few
CDR3: CASSYGTGDEKLFF
DNA: TGCGCCAGCAGCTACGGGACAGGGGATGAAAAACTGTTTTTT

J: TRBJ2-3
D: TRBD1
V: TRBV24-1
size: NA
CDR3: CATSAPRGRQGSADTQYF
DNA: TGTGCCACCAGTGCCCCCAGGGGGAGACAGGGGTCCGCAGATACGCAGTATTTT

J: TRBJ1-3
D: NA
V: TRBV30
size: once
CDR3: CAWSKLGNTIYF
DNA: TGTGCCTGGAGTAAATTAGGAAACACCATATATTTT

J: TRBJ1-5
D: TRBD1
V: TRBV28
size: NA
CDR3: CASSFGTGTTTQPQHF
DNA: TGTGCCAGCAGTTTCGGGACAGGGACCACGACGCAGCCCCAGCATTTT

J: TRBJ1-6
D: NA
V: TRBV25-1
size: NA
CDR3: CASSRREGSPLHF
DNA: TGTGCCAGCAGTCGCAGGGAAGGATCACCCCTCCACTTT

J: TRBJ1-2
D: TRBD1
V: TRBV4-2
size: NA
CDR3: CASSQEQGSYGYTF
DNA: TGTGCCAGCAGCCAAGAACAGGGGTCCTATGGCTACACCTTC

J: TRBJ2-7
D: NA
V: TRBV29-1
size: NA
CDR3: CSASQGRAREQYF
DNA: TGCAGCGCCAGCCAGGGCCGAGCTCGGGAGCAGTACTTC

J: TRBJ2-3
D: TRBD2
V: TRBV19
size: NA
CDR3: CASRGPSGRYSDTQYF
DNA: TGTGCCAGTAGGGGACCTAGCGGGAGGTATTCAGATACGCAGTATTTT

J: TRBJ1-6
D: NA
V: TRBV30
size: NA
CDR3: CAWSSSLVGSSYNSPLHF
DNA: TGTGCCTGGAGTTCTTCATTAGTCGGGAGCTCCTATAATTCACCCCTCCACTTT

J: TRBJ2-7
D: NA
V: TRBV6-6
size: NA
CDR3: CASSYGHPNEQYF
DNA: TGTGCCAGCAGTTACGGACATCCTAACGAGCAGTACTTC

J: TRBJ1-1
D: NA
V: TRBV4-1
size: once
CDR3: CASSQGGATTEAFF
DNA: TGCGCCAGCAGCCAAGGGGGAGCAACCACTGAAGCTTTCTTT

J: TRBJ2-1
D: NA
V: TRBV6-1
size: NA
CDR3: CASSEADQATQFF
DNA: TGTGCCAGCAGTGAAGCTGACCAGGCTACGCAGTTCTTC

J: TRBJ2-1
D: TRBD2
V: TRBV4-1
size: NA
CDR3: CASSQDSGRARRAQFF
DNA: TGCGCCAGCAGCCAAGATAGCGGGAGGGCCAGGCGCGCGCAGTTCTTC

J: TRBJ1-3
D: NA
V: TRBV19
size: NA
CDR3: CASTRQGADGNTIYF
DNA: TGTGCCAGTACTAGGCAAGGTGCTGACGGAAACACCATATATTTT

J: TRBJ2-4
D: TRBD1
V: TRBV7-9
size: NA
CDR3: CASSLGAGTDKNIQYF
DNA: TGTGCCAGCAGCTTGGGGGCCGGGACAGACAAAAACATTCAGTACTTC

J: TRBJ1-2
D: NA
V: TRBV15
size: NA
CDR3: CATSREEGAFRGYTF
DNA: TGTGCCACCAGCAGAGAAGAAGGGGCGTTTAGAGGCTACACCTTC

J: TRBJ1-5
D: TRBD1
V: TRBV7-2
size: NA
CDR3: CASSLGGGLNQPQHF
DNA: TGTGCCAGCAGCTTAGGAGGGGGCCTGAATCAGCCCCAACATTTT

J: TRBJ2-7
D: TRBD2
V: TRBV6-1
size: NA
CDR3: CASSRTRGPSYEQYF
DNA: TGTGCCAGCAGTAGGACTAGAGGCCCTTCCTACGAGCAGTACTTC

J: TRBJ1-5
D: TRBD1
V: TRBV19
size: NA
CDR3: CASSIYRGLNQPQHF
DNA: TGTGCCAGTAGTATATACAGGGGGCTTAATCAGCCCCAGCATTTT

J: TRBJ1-5
D: NA
V: TRBV6-1
size: NA
CDR3: CASSAIARGYSNQPQHF
DNA: TGTGCCAGCAGTGCAATAGCCAGGGGTTATAGCAATCAGCCCCAGCATTTT

J: TRBJ2-5
D: NA
V: TRBV15
size: few
CDR3: CATSRDLTTKETQYF
DNA: TGTGCCACCAGCAGAGATCTAACCACGAAGGAGACCCAGTACTTC

J: TRBJ2-7
D: TRBD1
V: TRBV7-8
size: NA
CDR3: CASSLDRVRGEQYF
DNA: TGTGCCAGCAGCTTGGACAGGGTGCGGGGCGAGCAGTACTTC

J: TRBJ2-5
D: NA
V: TRBV30
size: NA
CDR3: CAWSVSGETQYF
DNA: TGTGCCTGGAGTGTGAGCGGGGAGACCCAGTACTTC

J: TRBJ2-2
D: NA
V: TRBV9
size: NA
CDR3: CASSERTGNTGELFF
DNA: TGTGCCAGCAGCGAGCGCACGGGGAACACCGGGGAGCTGTTTTTT

J: TRBJ2-3
D: NA
V: TRBV21-1
size: once
CDR3: CASSKVTHRAGDGTQYF
DNA: TGTGCCAGCAGCAAAGTCACCCACCGGGCAGGGGATGGTACGCAGTATTTT

J: TRBJ1-5
D: NA
V: TRBV19
size: once
CDR3: CASRPGLAREPQHF
DNA: TGTGCCAGTCGACCGGGACTGGCCCGGGAGCCCCAGCATTTT

J: TRBJ1-2
D: TRBD1
V: TRBV7-9
size: NA
CDR3: CASSSPPGQGNGSYGYTF
DNA: TGTGCCAGCAGCTCTCCCCCGGGACAGGGTAACGGATCCTATGGCTACACCTTC

J: TRBJ2-7
D: NA
V: TRBV7-3
size: NA
CDR3: CASSSTSSGEQYF
DNA: TGTGCCAGCAGTTCTACTAGCTCCGGCGAGCAGTACTTC